These T cell receptor beta chains were read from a single sample in a study of T cell responses to AZD1222 COVID-19 vaccine. Some clones are missing from TCRdb's copy, which holds only in-frame ones; the method was immunoSEQ multiplex PCR. The sample consists of around 120,000 clones, around 96% of them appearing once. The source was peripheral blood, collected on day 0 of AZD1222 vaccination. These receptors were taken from an adult in good health. Both conserved end residues are part of each CDR3. D genes are given only for firm matches. The size entry is marked missing in some rows and otherwise reads once, few, many or a size class.

CAWSSTGNQPQHF	TGTGCCTGGAGCTCAACAGGGAATCAGCCCCAGCATTTT	-	TRBV30	TRBJ1-5	-
CASSRSAGDYTEAFF	TGTGCCAGCAGCCGGTCGGCAGGGGACTACACTGAAGCTTTCTTT	-	TRBV27	TRBJ1-1	-
CASSYSPGGSTDTQYF	TGTGCCAGCAGTTACTCCCCTGGCGGGAGCACAGATACGCAGTATTTT	once	TRBV6-6	TRBJ2-3	-
CASSSQLGSGTDTQYF	TGTGCCAGCAGCTCACAACTGGGGTCCGGCACAGATACGCAGTATTTT	-	TRBV7-9	TRBJ2-3	-
CASSFTRASGSPYEQYF	TGTGCCAGCAGCTTTACGCGCGCGAGCGGGAGTCCCTACGAGCAGTACTTC	-	TRBV7-9	TRBJ2-7	TRBD2
CASGTWGSVNTEAFF	TGTGCCAGCGGGACCTGGGGATCTGTGAACACTGAAGCTTTCTTT	-	TRBV2	TRBJ1-1	-
CASSYSSGRETQYF	TGTGCCAGCAGTTACTCGTCGGGGAGGGAGACCCAGTACTTC	-	TRBV6-6	TRBJ2-5	-
CASWRQMNTEAFF	TGTGCCAGCTGGAGACAGATGAACACTGAAGCTTTCTTT	once	TRBV28	TRBJ1-1	-
CASGGDSTVYGYTF	TGTGCCAGCGGGGGGGACAGCACCGTCTATGGCTACACCTTC	-	TRBV6-5	TRBJ1-2	TRBD1
CAWKVLRNTEAFF	TGTGCCTGGAAAGTCTTACGGAACACTGAAGCTTTCTTT	once	TRBV30	TRBJ1-1	-
CASRSRGEKLFF	TGTGCCAGTCGGTCAAGGGGCGAAAAACTGTTTTTT	-	TRBV2	TRBJ1-4	-
CASSLNTGPRKLFF	TGTGCCAGCAGCTTAAATACAGGGCCGCGAAAACTGTTTTTT	-	TRBV11-2	TRBJ1-4	-
CASSAVGGENSNQPQHF	TGTGCCAGCAGTGCCGTGGGCGGCGAGAATAGCAATCAGCCCCAGCATTTT	-	TRBV2	TRBJ1-5	-
CASSRTGLSYEQYF	TGTGCCAGCAGCCGGACAGGGCTCTCCTACGAGCAGTACTTC	-	TRBV11-2	TRBJ2-7	TRBD1
CASSSRDGNSPLHF	TGTGCCAGCAGCAGCCGGGACGGAAATTCACCCCTCCACTTT	once	TRBV9	TRBJ1-6	-
CAWNRAMGADTQYF	TGTGCCTGGAACCGGGCCATGGGGGCAGATACGCAGTATTTT	-	TRBV30	TRBJ2-3	-
CASSLANTEAFF	TGTGCCAGCAGTTTGGCGAACACTGAAGCTTTCTTT	-	TRBV12-3/TRBV12-4	TRBJ1-1	-
CASSIATPFDLDRLNTEAFF	TGTGCCAGTAGTATTGCCACCCCCTTTGACCTGGACAGACTGAACACTGAAGCTTTCTTT	-	TRBV19	TRBJ1-1	-
CASSLAWVGNSPLHF	TGCGCCAGCAGCCTCGCCTGGGTCGGTAATTCACCCCTCCACTTT	-	TRBV4-3	TRBJ1-6	-
CASIGQGVGTEAFF	TGTGCCAGCATCGGACAGGGGGTCGGCACTGAAGCTTTCTTT	-	TRBV27	TRBJ1-1	TRBD1
CASTATGTGDGYTF	TGTGCCAGCACCGCAACGGGGACGGGGGATGGCTACACCTTC	-	TRBV27	TRBJ1-2	-
CASNPAGPNYGYTF	TGTGCCAGCAACCCAGCAGGCCCGAACTATGGCTACACCTTC	-	TRBV6-2/TRBV6-3	TRBJ1-2	-
CASSSTTSGRWGEQFF	TGTGCCAGCAGCTCGACGACTAGTGGGAGGTGGGGTGAGCAGTTCTTC	-	TRBV7-9	TRBJ2-1	-
CASSRRGDYEQYF	TGTGCCAGTAGCCGGAGGGGCGACTACGAGCAGTACTTC	few	TRBV12-3/TRBV12-4	TRBJ2-7	-
CASTKAGTGDYEQYF	TGTGCCAGCACAAAAGCCGGGACAGGGGACTACGAGCAGTACTTC	-	TRBV11-2	TRBJ2-7	TRBD1
CSVVQTHTMNTEAFF	TGCAGCGTTGTGCAGACACATACAATGAACACTGAAGCTTTCTTT	once	TRBV29-1	TRBJ1-1	-
CASSLGQGGQPQHF	TGTGCCAGCTCTCTCGGACAGGGTGGCCAGCCCCAGCATTTT	-	TRBV18	TRBJ1-5	TRBD1
CASRESGTPYHTF	TGTGCCAGCAGAGAGTCAGGGACACCTTACCACACCTTC	-	TRBV6-5	TRBJ1-2	-
CASRETGGLTGELFF	TGTGCCAGTAGGGAGACAGGGGGTCTCACCGGGGAGCTGTTTTTT	-	TRBV19	TRBJ2-2	TRBD1
CASEGGADNSPLHF	TGTGCCAGTGAGGGGGGGGCGGATAATTCACCCCTCCACTTT	few	TRBV6-5	TRBJ1-6	-
CASSLPAGGVETQYF	TGTGCCAGCAGCTTGCCAGCGGGGGGTGTAGAGACCCAGTACTTC	-	TRBV5-5	TRBJ2-5	TRBD2
CAILQTDRVTYGYTF	TGTGCCATCCTGCAGACTGACAGGGTAACCTATGGCTACACCTTC	-	TRBV28	TRBJ1-2	TRBD1
CASSSGLAQEETQYF	TGTGCCAGCAGTTCGGGACTAGCGCAGGAAGAGACCCAGTACTTC	-	TRBV2	TRBJ2-5	TRBD2
CASSYSRQPGQAFF	TGTGCCAGCAGTTACTCACGCCAGCCTGGGCAAGCTTTCTTT	-	TRBV6-5	TRBJ1-1	-
CASSQVQGAGYTF	TGCGCCAGCAGCCAAGTCCAGGGGGCGGGCTACACCTTC	-	TRBV4-3	TRBJ1-2	TRBD1
CASRARSNSNQPQHF	TGTGCCAGTAGGGCACGGTCTAATAGCAATCAGCCCCAGCATTTT	-	TRBV19	TRBJ1-5	-
CASSFRLGQGISNEQFF	TGTGCCAGCAGCTTTAGATTGGGACAGGGGATCAGCAATGAGCAGTTCTTC	-	TRBV7-2	TRBJ2-1	TRBD1
CASSSTGGRNTIYF	TGTGCCAGCAGCTCGACAGGGGGAAGAAACACCATATATTTT	-	TRBV7-8	TRBJ1-3	TRBD1
CASNGLAGGTDTQYF	TGTGCCAGTAACGGACTAGCGGGGGGCACAGATACGCAGTATTTT	-	TRBV6-4	TRBJ2-3	TRBD2
CATSRERDNYGYTF	TGTGCCACCAGCAGAGAAAGAGACAACTATGGCTACACCTTC	-	TRBV15	TRBJ1-2	-
CASSPPVGGYEQYF	TGCGCCAGCAGCCCGCCAGTGGGGGGATACGAGCAGTACTTC	-	TRBV5-1	TRBJ2-7	-
CASSSPQGSSGNTIYF	TGTGCCAGCAGCTCCCCGCAGGGCAGCTCTGGAAACACCATATATTTT	-	TRBV7-9	TRBJ1-3	-
CASSLSLVGDRPGTEAFF	TGTGCCAGCAGCTTAAGTCTGGTGGGGGACAGGCCGGGCACTGAAGCTTTCTTT	-	TRBV7-3	TRBJ1-1	TRBD1
CASSEGLAKNIQYF	TGTGCCAGCAGCGAGGGGCTAGCCAAAAACATTCAGTACTTC	once	TRBV3-1/TRBV3-2	TRBJ2-4	-
CASGGGYGYTF	TGTGCCAGTGGGGGGGGCTATGGCTACACCTTC	-	TRBV27	TRBJ1-2	-
CASSFNSGGTEAFF	TGTGCCAGCAGCTTTAATTCAGGGGGCACTGAAGCTTTCTTT	-	TRBV11-2	TRBJ1-1	TRBD1
CASSSRPGIQETQYF	TGTGCCAGCAGCTCAAGACCGGGGATTCAGGAGACCCAGTACTTC	-	TRBV5-6	TRBJ2-5	-
CAWSIGAEINTIYF	TGTGCCTGGAGTATCGGGGCAGAGATAAACACCATATATTTT	-	TRBV30	TRBJ1-3	-
CASSLVTGGNTIYF	TGTGCCAGCAGTTTAGTTACGGGGGGAAACACCATATATTTT	-	TRBV28	TRBJ1-3	-
CASSPLGTSTSNYGYTF	TGTGCCAGCAGCCCCCTTGGGACGTCCACTTCTAACTATGGCTACACCTTC	-	TRBV7-3	TRBJ1-2	-
CASSQEARFDTDTQYF	TGCGCCAGCAGCCAAGAGGCACGGTTTGACACAGATACGCAGTATTTT	-	TRBV4-3	TRBJ2-3	-
CASSKYREIQPQHF	TGTGCCAGCAGTAAATACAGGGAAATACAGCCCCAGCATTTT	-	TRBV6-5	TRBJ1-5	-
CAISESLAGRYEQYF	TGTGCCATCAGTGAGTCACTAGCGGGGCGCTACGAGCAGTACTTC	-	TRBV10-3	TRBJ2-7	TRBD2
CASSSQAWVGNQPQHF	TGTGCCAGCAGCTCCCAGGCCTGGGTGGGCAATCAGCCCCAGCATTTT	-	TRBV7-2	TRBJ1-5	-
CASSPQGNQPQHF	TGTGCCAGCAGCCCACAGGGAAATCAGCCCCAGCATTTT	-	TRBV7-3	TRBJ1-5	-